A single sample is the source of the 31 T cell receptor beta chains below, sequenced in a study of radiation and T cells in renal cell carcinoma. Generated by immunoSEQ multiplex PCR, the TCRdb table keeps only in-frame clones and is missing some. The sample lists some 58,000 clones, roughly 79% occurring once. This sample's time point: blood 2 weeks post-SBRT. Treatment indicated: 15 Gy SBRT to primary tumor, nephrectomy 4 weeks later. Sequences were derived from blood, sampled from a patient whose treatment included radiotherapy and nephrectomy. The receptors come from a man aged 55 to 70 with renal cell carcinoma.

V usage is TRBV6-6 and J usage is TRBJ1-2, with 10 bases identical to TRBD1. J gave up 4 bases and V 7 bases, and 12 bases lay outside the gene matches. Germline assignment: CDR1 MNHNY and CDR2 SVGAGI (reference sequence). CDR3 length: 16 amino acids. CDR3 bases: TGTGCCAGCACCCCAAGCCGGGACAGGGGCACCTATGGCTACACCTTC. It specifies CASTPSRDRGTYGYTF.

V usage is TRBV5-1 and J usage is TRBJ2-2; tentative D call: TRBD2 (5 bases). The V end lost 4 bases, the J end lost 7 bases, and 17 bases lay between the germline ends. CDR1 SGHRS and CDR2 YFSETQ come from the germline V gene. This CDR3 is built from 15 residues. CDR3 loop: CASSPVGFGGGELFF. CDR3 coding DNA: TGCGCCAGCAGCCCGGTGGGATTTGGAGGCGGGGAGCTGTTTTTT.

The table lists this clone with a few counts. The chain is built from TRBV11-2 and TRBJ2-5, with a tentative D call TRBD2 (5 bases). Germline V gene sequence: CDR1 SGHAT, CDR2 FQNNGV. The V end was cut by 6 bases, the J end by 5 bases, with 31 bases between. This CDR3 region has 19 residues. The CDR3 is CASSPVRASGRKERETQYF. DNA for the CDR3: TGTGCCAGCAGTCCGGTGAGGGCCTCAGGACGGAAAGAGCGGGAGACCCAGTACTTC.

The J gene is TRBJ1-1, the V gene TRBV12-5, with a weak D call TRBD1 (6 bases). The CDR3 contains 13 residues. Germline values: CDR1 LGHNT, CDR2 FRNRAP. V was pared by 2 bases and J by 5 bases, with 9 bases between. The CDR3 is CASGLSRGTEAFF. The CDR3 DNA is TGTGCTAGTGGTTTGAGTAGGGGGACTGAAGCTTTCTTT.

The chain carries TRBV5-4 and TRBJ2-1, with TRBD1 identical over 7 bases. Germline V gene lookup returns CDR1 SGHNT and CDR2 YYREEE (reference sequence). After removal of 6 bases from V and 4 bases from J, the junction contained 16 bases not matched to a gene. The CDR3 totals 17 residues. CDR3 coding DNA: TGTGCCAGCAACACCAACACAGGGGCTGGGATTTACAATGAGCAGTTCTTC. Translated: CASNTNTGAGIYNEQFF.

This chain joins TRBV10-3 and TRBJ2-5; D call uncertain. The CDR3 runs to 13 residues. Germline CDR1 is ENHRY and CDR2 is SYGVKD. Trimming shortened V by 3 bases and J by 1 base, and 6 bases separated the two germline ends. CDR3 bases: TGTGCCATCAGTGAACGGCTCCAAGAGACCCAGTACTTC. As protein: CAISERLQETQYF.

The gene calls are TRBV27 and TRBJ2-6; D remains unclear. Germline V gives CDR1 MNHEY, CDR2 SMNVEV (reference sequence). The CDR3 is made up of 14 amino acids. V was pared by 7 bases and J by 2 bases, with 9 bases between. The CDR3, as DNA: TGTGCCAGCACCTCGCTGCCTGGGGCCAACGTCCTGACTTTC. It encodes CASTSLPGANVLTF.

The CDR3 DNA follows: TGTGCCATCAGTGAAGAGGGGGGACTAGCCAAAAACATTCAGTACTTC. Translation gives CAISEEGGLAKNIQYF. The chain recombines TRBV10-3 with TRBJ2-4; D tentatively fits TRBD1 or TRBD2 (6 bases each). The CDR3 has 16 residues. V lost 3 bases and J lost 0, with 12 bases in between. Germline V gives CDR1 ENHRY, CDR2 SYGVKD.

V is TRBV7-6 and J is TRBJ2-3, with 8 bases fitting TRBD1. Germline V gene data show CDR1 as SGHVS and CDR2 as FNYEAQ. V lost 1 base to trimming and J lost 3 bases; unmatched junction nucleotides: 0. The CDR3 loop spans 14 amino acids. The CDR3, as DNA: TGTGCCAGCAGCTTAGGGACAGGGACAGATACGCAGTATTTT. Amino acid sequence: CASSLGTGTDTQYF.

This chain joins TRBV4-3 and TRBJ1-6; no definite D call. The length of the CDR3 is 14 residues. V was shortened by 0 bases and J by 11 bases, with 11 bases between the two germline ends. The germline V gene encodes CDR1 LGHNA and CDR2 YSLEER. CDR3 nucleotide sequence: TGCGCCAGCAGCCAAGATAGGACTGGGACACCCCTCCACTTT. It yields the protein CASSQDRTGTPLHF.

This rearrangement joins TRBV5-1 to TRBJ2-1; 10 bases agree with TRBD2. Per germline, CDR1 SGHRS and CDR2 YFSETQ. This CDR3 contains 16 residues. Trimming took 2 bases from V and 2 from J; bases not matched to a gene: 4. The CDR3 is CASSFTAGGAYNEQFF. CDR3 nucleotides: TGCGCCAGCAGCTTTACAGCGGGAGGGGCCTACAATGAGCAGTTCTTC.

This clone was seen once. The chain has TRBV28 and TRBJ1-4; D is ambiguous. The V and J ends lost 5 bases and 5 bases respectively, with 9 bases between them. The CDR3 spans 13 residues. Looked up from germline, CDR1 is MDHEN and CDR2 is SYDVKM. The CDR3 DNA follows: TGTGCCAGCAGTCCCGGAACAAATGAAAAACTGTTTTTT. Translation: CASSPGTNEKLFF.

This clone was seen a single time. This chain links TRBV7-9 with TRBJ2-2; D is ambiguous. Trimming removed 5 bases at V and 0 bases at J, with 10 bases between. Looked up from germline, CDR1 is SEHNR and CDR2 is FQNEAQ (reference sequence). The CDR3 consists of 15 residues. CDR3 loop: CASSLQTPNTGELFF. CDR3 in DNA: TGTGCCAGCAGCCTCCAAACCCCGAACACCGGGGAGCTGTTTTTT.

The CDR3 spells CASSSQPPYEQYV. The CDR3 nucleotides read TGTGCCAGCAGCTCCCAGCCGCCGTACGAGCAGTACGTC. V and J are TRBV5-5 and TRBJ2-7; no firm D call. The CDR3 has 13 amino acids. Germline-derived CDR1 and CDR2 are SGHKS and YYEKEE (reference sequence). Trimming shortened V by 3 bases and J by 4 bases, and 11 bases separated the two germline ends.

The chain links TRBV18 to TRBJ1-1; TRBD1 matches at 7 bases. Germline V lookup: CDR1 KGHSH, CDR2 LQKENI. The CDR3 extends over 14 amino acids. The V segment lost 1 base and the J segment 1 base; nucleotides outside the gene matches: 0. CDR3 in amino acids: CASSPQGANTEAFF. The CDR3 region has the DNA TGTGCCAGCTCACCACAGGGGGCGAACACTGAAGCTTTCTTT.

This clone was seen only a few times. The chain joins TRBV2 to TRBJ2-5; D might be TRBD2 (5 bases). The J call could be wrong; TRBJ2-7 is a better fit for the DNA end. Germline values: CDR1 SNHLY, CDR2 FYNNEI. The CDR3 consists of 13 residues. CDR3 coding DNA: TGTGCCAGCAGGGACTGGCATTCCTACGAGCAGTACTTC. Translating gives CASRDWHSYEQYF.

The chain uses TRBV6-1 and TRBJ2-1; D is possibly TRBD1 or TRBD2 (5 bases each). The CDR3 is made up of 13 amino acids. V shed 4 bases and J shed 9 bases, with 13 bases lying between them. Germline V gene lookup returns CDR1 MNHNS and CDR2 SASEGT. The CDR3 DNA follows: TGTGCCAGCAGTGCAACTAGGGACGGTGAGCAGTTCTTC. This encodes CASSATRDGEQFF.

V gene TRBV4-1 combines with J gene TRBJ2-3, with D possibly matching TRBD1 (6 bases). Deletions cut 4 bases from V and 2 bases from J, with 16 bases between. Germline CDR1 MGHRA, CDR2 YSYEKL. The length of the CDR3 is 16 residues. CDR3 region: CASSPLQGILTDTQYF. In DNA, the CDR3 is TGCGCCAGCAGCCCCTTACAGGGAATCCTCACAGATACGCAGTATTTT.

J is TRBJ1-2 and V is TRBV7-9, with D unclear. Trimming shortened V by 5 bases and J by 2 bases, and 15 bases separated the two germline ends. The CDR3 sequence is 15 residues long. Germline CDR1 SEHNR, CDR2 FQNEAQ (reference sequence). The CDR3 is CASSPLVMTNYGYTF. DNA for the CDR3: TGTGCCAGCAGCCCGCTCGTGATGACGAACTATGGCTACACCTTC.

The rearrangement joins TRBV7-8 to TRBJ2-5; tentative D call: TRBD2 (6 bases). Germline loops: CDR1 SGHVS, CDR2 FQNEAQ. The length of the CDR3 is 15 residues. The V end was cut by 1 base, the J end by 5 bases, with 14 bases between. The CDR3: CASSLGSGVGETQYF. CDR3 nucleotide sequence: TGTGCCAGCAGCTTAGGTTCGGGAGTAGGCGAGACCCAGTACTTC.

CDR3 in amino acids: CASSSGGRSTDTQYF. CDR3 nucleotides: TGTGCCAGCAGTTCGGGGGGCAGAAGCACAGATACGCAGTATTTT. The genes are TRBV6-4 and TRBJ2-3, with TRBD2 as a possible D gene (7 bases). Trimming took off 5 bases at V and 0 bases at J, with 12 bases between the two ends. This CDR3 region has 15 residues. CDR1 MRHNA and CDR2 SNTAGT come from the germline V gene.

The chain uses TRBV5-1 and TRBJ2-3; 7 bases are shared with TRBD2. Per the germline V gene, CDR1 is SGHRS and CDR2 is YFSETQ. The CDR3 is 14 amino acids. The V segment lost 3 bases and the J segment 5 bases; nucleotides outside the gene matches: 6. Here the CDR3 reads CASSSASGGDTQYF. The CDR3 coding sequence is TGCGCCAGCAGCTCGGCTAGCGGAGGAGATACGCAGTATTTT.

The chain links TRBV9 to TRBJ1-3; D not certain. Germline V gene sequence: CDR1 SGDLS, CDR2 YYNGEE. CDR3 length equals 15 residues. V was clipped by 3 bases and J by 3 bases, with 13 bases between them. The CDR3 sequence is CASSALSVDGNTIYF. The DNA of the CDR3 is TGTGCCAGCAGCGCTCTCTCAGTGGATGGAAACACCATATATTTT.

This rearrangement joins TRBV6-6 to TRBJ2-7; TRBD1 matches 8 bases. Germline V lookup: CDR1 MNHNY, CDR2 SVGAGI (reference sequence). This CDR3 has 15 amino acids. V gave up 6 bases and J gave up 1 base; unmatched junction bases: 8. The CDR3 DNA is TGTGCCAGCAGCCCCGGGACAGGAAATTCCTACGAGCAGTACGTC. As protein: CASSPGTGNSYEQYV.

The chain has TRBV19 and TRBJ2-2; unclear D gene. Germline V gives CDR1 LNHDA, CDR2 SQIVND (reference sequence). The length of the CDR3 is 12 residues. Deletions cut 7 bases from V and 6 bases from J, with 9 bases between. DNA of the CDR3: TGTGCCAGTACCCCACCGGCCGGGGAGCTGTTTTTT. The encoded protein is CASTPPAGELFF.

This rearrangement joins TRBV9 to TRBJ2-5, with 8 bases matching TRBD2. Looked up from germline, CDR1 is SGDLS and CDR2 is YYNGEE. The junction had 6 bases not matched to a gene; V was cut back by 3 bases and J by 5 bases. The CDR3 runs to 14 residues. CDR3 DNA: TGTGCCAGCAGCGGGACTAGCCGGGCGGAGACCCAGTACTTC. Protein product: CASSGTSRAETQYF.

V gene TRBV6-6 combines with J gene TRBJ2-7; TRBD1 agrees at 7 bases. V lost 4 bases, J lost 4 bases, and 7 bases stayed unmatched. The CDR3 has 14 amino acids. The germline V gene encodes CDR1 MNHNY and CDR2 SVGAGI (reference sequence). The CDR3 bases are TGTGCCAGCAGTTCTCTAACAGGGGAATACGAGCAGTACTTC. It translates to CASSSLTGEYEQYF.

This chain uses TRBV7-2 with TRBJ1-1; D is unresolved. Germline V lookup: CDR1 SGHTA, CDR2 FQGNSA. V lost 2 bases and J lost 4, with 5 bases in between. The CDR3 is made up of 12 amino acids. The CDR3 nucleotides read TGTGCCAGCAGCTTACGGGTCACTGAAGCTTTCTTT. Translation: CASSLRVTEAFF.

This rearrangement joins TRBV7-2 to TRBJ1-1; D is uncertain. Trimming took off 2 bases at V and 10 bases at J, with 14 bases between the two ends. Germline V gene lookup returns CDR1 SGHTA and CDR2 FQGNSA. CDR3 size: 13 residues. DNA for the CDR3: TGTGCCAGCAGCTTATGGGTCGGGGAGGTAGCTTTCTTT. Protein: CASSLWVGEVAFF.

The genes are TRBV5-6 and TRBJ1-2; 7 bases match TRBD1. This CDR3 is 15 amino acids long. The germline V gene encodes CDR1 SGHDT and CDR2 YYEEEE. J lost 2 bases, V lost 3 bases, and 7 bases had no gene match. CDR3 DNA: TGTGCCAGCAGCTACCCAACGACAGGGAACTATGGCTACACCTTC. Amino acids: CASSYPTTGNYGYTF. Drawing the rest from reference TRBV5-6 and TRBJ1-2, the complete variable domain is DAGVTQSPTHLIKTRGQQVTLRCSPKSGHDTVSWYQQALGQGPQFIFQYYEEEERQRGNFPDRFSGHQFPNYSSELNVNALLLGDSALYLCASSYPTTGNYGYTFGSGTRLTVV.

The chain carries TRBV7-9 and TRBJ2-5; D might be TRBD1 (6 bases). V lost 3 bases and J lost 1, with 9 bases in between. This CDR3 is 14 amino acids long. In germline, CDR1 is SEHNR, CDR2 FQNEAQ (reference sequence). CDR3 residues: CASSFSTGQETQYF. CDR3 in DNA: TGTGCCAGCAGCTTCTCGACAGGCCAAGAGACCCAGTACTTC.